This is a list of T cell receptor beta chains from one sample in a study of molecular identifiers for immune sequencing clone quantification. A single record per CDR3 protein comes from TCRdb applying MiXCR to the PCR reads. The data contain 60,000 to 70,000 distinct CDR3 sequences, around 18% of them singletons. The sample was naive CD8+ T cells from blood, with Jurkat cell RNA spiked in. All receptors come from a human donor in good health. Some libraries in this study had Jurkat cell RNA spiked in. Both conserved end residues are part of each CDR3. A D gene is named only where the DNA matches it firmly. Size tells how often a clone was seen (once, few, many) or the class of an expanded clone, and some rows leave it out.

j_call: TRBJ2-7; clone_size: many; v_call: TRBV7-9; d_call: TRBD2; cdr3_aa: CASSTREGLVEQYF; cdr3_nt: TGTGCCAGCAGCACAAGGGAGGGCCTGGTCGAGCAGTACTTC
j_call: TRBJ2-5; clone_size: -; v_call: TRBV6-1; d_call: -; cdr3_aa: CASSGLIAGSQETQYF; cdr3_nt: TGTGCCAGCAGTGGTTTGATTGCAGGTTCTCAAGAGACCCAGTACTTC
j_call: TRBJ1-6; clone_size: many; v_call: TRBV6-1; d_call: -; cdr3_aa: CASRVGNSLSPLHF; cdr3_nt: TGTGCCAGCCGGGTTGGGAATTCCCTCTCACCCCTCCACTTT
j_call: TRBJ2-3; clone_size: many; v_call: TRBV7-9; d_call: -; cdr3_aa: CASSRVAVPSTDTQYF; cdr3_nt: TGTGCCAGCAGCCGAGTTGCAGTGCCTAGCACAGATACGCAGTATTTT
j_call: TRBJ2-7; clone_size: many; v_call: TRBV14; d_call: TRBD1; cdr3_aa: CASSLQGFHEQYF; cdr3_nt: TGTGCCAGCAGCCTACAGGGGTTCCACGAGCAGTACTTC
j_call: TRBJ2-3; clone_size: many; v_call: TRBV15; d_call: -; cdr3_aa: CATSTQNADTQYF; cdr3_nt: TGTGCCACCAGCACGCAAAACGCAGATACGCAGTATTTT
j_call: TRBJ2-7; clone_size: many; v_call: TRBV6-5; d_call: -; cdr3_aa: CASSYYREDYEQYF; cdr3_nt: TGTGCCAGCAGTTACTACCGAGAGGACTACGAGCAGTACTTC
j_call: TRBJ2-7; clone_size: -; v_call: TRBV12-3/TRBV12-4; d_call: -; cdr3_aa: CASSPYRYEQYF; cdr3_nt: TGTGCCAGCAGCCCTTACCGCTACGAGCAGTACTTC
j_call: TRBJ1-1; clone_size: many; v_call: TRBV9; d_call: -; cdr3_aa: CASSISTGSTEAFF; cdr3_nt: TGTGCCAGCAGCATAAGTACAGGGAGCACTGAAGCTTTCTTT
j_call: TRBJ1-2; clone_size: many; v_call: TRBV7-2; d_call: TRBD1; cdr3_aa: CASRPGGVGDGYTF; cdr3_nt: TGTGCCAGCAGGCCAGGGGGTGTGGGCGATGGCTACACCTTC
j_call: TRBJ2-3; clone_size: -; v_call: TRBV18; d_call: -; cdr3_aa: CASSPPEIFPPGTQYF; cdr3_nt: TGTGCCAGCTCACCACCGGAAATATTCCCACCAGGTACGCAGTACTTT
j_call: TRBJ2-7; clone_size: many; v_call: TRBV18; d_call: TRBD1; cdr3_aa: CASSPGQGSYEQYF; cdr3_nt: TGTGCCAGCTCACCGGGACAGGGGTCCTACGAGCAGTACTTC
j_call: TRBJ2-6; clone_size: many; v_call: TRBV7-8; d_call: TRBD2; cdr3_aa: CASSKWGGSGANVLTF; cdr3_nt: TGTGCCAGCAGCAAATGGGGGGGCTCTGGGGCCAACGTCCTGACTTTC
j_call: TRBJ1-1; clone_size: many; v_call: TRBV7-9; d_call: -; cdr3_aa: CASSSESTEAFF; cdr3_nt: TGTGCCAGCAGCTCAGAAAGCACTGAAGCTTTCTTT
j_call: TRBJ1-2; clone_size: many; v_call: TRBV27; d_call: TRBD1; cdr3_aa: CASSRGVEGGVYYGYTF; cdr3_nt: TGTGCCAGCAGCCGGGGGGTCGAAGGGGGCGTTTATTATGGCTACACCTTC
j_call: TRBJ2-7; clone_size: -; v_call: TRBV11-3; d_call: TRBD1; cdr3_aa: CASSPPDRGYEQYF; cdr3_nt: TGTGCCAGCAGCCCCCCCGACAGGGGCTACGAGCAGTACTTC